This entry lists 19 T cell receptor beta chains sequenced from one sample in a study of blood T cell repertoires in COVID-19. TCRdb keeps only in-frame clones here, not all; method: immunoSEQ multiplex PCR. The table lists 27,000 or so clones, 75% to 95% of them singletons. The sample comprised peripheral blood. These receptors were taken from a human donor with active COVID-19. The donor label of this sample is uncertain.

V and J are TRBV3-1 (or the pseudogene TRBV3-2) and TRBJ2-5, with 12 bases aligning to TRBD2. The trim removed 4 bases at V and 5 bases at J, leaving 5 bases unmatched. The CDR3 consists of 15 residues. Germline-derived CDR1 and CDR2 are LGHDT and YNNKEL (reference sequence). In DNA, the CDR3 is TGTGCCAGCAGCCCTAGCGGGAGGGTTGGGGAGACCCAGTACTTC. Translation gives CASSPSGRVGETQYF.

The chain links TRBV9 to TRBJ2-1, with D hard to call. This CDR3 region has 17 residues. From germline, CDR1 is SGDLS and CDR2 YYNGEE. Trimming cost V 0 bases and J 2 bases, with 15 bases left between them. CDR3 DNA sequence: TGTGCCAGCAGCGTAGAGACGGGTTTTGTCCCCTACAATGAGCAGTTCTTC. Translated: CASSVETGFVPYNEQFF.

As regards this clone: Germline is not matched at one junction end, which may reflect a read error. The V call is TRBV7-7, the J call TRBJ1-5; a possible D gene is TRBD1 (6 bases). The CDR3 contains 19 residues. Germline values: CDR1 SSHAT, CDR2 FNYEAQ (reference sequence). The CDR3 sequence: CASRPKKTGKEYSNQPQHF. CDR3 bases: TGTGCTAGCAGACCTAAGAAAACAGGGAAAGAATATAGCAATCAGCCCCAGCATTTT. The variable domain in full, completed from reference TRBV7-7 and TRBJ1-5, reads GAGVSQSPRYKVTKRGQDVTLRCDPISSHATLYWYQQALGQGPEFLTYFNYEAQPDKSGLPSDRFSAERPEGSISTLTIQRTEQRDSAMYRCASRPKKTGKEYSNQPQHFGDGTRLSIL.

The CDR3 DNA reads TGCACCAGCAGCCAAGATCCTGAGAAGACTCATAAAACCTACGAGCAGTACTTC. Amino acids: CTSSQDPEKTHKTYEQYF. This sequence joins TRBV1 and TRBJ2-7; TRBD2, as called in the table, went unchecked against the DNA. TRBV1 is an annotated pseudogene. The CDR3 is made up of 18 amino acids.

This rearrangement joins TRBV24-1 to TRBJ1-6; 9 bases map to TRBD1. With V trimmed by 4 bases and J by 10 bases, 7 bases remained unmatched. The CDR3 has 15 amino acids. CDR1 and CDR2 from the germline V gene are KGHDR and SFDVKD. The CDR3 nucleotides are TGTGCCACCAGTGAGTGGACAGGGGAGGAGTCACCCCTCCACTTT. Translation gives CATSEWTGEESPLHF.

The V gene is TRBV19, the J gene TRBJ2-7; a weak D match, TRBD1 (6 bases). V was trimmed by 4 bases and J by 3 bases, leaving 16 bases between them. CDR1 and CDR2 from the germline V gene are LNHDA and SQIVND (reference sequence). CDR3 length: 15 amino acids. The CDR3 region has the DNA TGTGCCAGTAGTACCATTGAGACAGGACTCTACGAGCAGTACTTC. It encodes CASSTIETGLYEQYF.

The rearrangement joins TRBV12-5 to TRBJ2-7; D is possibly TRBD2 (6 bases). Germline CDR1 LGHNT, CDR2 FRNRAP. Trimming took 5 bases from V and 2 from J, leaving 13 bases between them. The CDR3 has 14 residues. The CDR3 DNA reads TGTGCTAGTGGTCCCTCCGGGGGTGCCTACGAGCAGTACTTC. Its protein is CASGPSGGAYEQYF.

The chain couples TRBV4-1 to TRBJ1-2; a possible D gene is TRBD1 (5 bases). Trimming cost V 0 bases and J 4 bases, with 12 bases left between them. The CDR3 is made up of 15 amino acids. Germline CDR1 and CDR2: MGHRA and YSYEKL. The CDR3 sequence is CASSQEGRDPYGYTF. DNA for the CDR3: TGCGCCAGCAGCCAAGAGGGCAGGGATCCCTATGGCTACACCTTC.

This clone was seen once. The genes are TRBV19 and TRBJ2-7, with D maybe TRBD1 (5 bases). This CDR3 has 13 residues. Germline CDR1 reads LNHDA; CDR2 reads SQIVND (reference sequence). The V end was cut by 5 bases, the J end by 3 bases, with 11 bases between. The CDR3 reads CASSQGSFYEQYF. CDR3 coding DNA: TGTGCCAGTAGTCAGGGCAGCTTCTACGAGCAGTACTTC.

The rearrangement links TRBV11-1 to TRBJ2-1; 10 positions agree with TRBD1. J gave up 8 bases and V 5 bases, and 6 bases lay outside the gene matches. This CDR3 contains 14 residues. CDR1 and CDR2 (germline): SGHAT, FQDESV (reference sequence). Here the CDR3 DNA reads TGTGCCAGCAGCCCATCGACAGGGGGCCATGAGCAGTTCTTC. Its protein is CASSPSTGGHEQFF.

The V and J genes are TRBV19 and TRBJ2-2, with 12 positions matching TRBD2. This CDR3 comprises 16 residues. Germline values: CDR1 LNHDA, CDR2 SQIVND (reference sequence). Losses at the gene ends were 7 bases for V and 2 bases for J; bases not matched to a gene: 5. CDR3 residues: CASTRGLAGNTGELFF. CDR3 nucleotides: TGTGCCAGTACTCGAGGACTAGCGGGAAACACCGGGGAGCTGTTTTTT.

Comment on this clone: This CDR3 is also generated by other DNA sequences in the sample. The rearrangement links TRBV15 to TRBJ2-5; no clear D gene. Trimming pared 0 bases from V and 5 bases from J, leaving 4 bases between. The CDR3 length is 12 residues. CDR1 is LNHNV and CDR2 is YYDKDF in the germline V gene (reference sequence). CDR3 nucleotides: TGTGCCACCAGCAGAGATCTTGAGACCCAGTACTTC. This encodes CATSRDLETQYF.

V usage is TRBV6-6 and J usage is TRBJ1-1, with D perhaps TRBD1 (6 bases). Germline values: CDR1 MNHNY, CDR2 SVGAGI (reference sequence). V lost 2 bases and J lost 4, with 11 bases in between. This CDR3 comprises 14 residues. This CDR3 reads CASSYPEGGTEAFF. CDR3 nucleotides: TGTGCCAGCAGTTACCCTGAAGGGGGCACTGAAGCTTTCTTT.

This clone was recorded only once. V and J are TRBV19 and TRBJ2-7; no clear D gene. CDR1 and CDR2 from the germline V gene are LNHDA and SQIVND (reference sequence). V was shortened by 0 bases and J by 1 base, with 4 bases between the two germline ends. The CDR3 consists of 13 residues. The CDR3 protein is CASSIDQSYEQYF. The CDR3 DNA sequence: TGTGCCAGTAGTATAGATCAATCCTACGAGCAGTACTTC.

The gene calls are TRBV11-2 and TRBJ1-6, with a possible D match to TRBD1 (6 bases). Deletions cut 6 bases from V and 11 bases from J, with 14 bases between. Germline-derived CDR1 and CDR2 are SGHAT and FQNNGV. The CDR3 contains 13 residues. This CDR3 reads CASRGGGTAPLHF. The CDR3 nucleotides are TGTGCCAGCAGGGGCGGGGGCACTGCACCCCTCCACTTT.

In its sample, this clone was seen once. CDR3 loop: CASQRGQETQYF. The CDR3 DNA reads as TGTGCCAGCCAGAGAGGCCAAGAGACCCAGTACTTC. V gene TRBV7-8 combines with J gene TRBJ2-5; D unclear. Between the trimmed V and J ends, which lost 8 bases and 1 base, there was a span of 8 bases. Germline CDR1 is SGHVS and CDR2 is FQNEAQ. The CDR3 has 12 residues. The complete variable domain, with remaining parts taken from reference TRBV7-8 and TRBJ2-5, reads GAGVSQSPRYKVAKRGQDVALRCDPISGHVSLFWYQQALGQGPEFLTYFQNEAQLDKSGLPSDRFFAERPEGSVSTLKIQRTQQEDSAVYLCASQRGQETQYFGPGTRLLVL.

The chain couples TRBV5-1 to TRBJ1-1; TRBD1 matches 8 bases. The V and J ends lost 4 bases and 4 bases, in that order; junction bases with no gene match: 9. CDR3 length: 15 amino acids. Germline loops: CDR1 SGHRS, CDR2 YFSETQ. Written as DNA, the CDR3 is TGCGCCAGCAGCCCTTGGACAGGGACGGGCACTGAAGCTTTCTTT. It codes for CASSPWTGTGTEAFF.

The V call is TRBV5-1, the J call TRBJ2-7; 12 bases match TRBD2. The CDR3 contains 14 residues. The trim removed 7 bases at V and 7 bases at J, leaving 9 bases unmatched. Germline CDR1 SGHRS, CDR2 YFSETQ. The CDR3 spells CASGETSGSGEQYF. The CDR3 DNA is TGCGCCAGCGGGGAGACTAGCGGGAGCGGTGAGCAGTACTTC. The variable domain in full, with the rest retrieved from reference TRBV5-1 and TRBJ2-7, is KAGVTQTPRYLIKTRGQQVTLSCSPISGHRSVSWYQQTPGQGLQFLFEYFSETQRNKGNFPGRFSGRQFSNSRSEMNVSTLELGDSALYLCASGETSGSGEQYFGPGTRLTVT.

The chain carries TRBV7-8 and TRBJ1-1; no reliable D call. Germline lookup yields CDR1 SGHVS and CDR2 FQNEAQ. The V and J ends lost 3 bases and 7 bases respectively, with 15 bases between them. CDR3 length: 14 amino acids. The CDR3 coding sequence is TGTGCCAGCAGCTTTGGTATCGGGATTGGTGAAGCTTTCTTT. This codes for CASSFGIGIGEAFF.